These T cell receptor beta chains were read from a single sample in a study of T-cell reconstitution after alpha-beta-depleted transplantation in children. MiXCR, applied by TCRdb to the PCR reads, yields one record per CDR3 protein. Among 40,000 to 55,000 distinct CDR3 sequences, around 9.2% were seen once, and the ten largest hold 25% to 30%. The starting material was PBMCs, mostly from graft donor cells, obtained 60 days after TCRalphabeta/CD19-depleted stem cell transplant. The receptors here all came from a male patient between 2 and 10 years old who had a stem cell transplant for chronic granulomatous disease, so the T cells may come from the graft donor. CDR3s include the opening cysteine and the closing phenylalanine or tryptophan. A D gene is named only where the DNA matches it firmly. A clone size is listed for some rows: how often the clone was seen (once, few, many), or a class if it is expanded.

v_call	clone_size	d_call	j_call	cdr3_nt	cdr3_aa
TRBV7-2	many	NA	TRBJ1-4	TGTGCCAGCAGCTTAGTTGGAGATGAAAAACTGTTTTTT	CASSLVGDEKLFF
TRBV20-1	many	TRBD1	TRBJ1-5	TGCAGTGCTAGAGGCAGGGGGCTTAGCAATCAGCCCCAGCATTTT	CSARGRGLSNQPQHF
TRBV7-9	many	TRBD2	TRBJ2-3	TGTGCCAGCAGCTTAGGAGCTAGCGGGATCTGGACAGATACGCAGTATTTT	CASSLGASGIWTDTQYF
TRBV6-5	many	TRBD1	TRBJ1-2	TGTGCCAGCAGAAGGACAGGGGGCTCCTCAAACTATGGCTACACCTTC	CASRRTGGSSNYGYTF
TRBV4-3	few	TRBD2	TRBJ2-5	TGCGCCAGCAGCCAAGATCTAGCGGGAGGAAAGACCCAGTACTTC	CASSQDLAGGKTQYF
TRBV10-3	many	TRBD1	TRBJ2-7	TGTGCCACCCGAGGGGACAGTCCCTACGAGCAGTACTTC	CATRGDSPYEQYF
TRBV5-1	many	NA	TRBJ2-1	TGCGCCAGCAGCTTGGGGGGCCAGTGGGGGGCCTACAATGAGCAGTTCTTC	CASSLGGQWGAYNEQFF
TRBV27	few	NA	TRBJ2-5	TGTGCCAGCAGTTTCCGAGCGGGGCCAACAAGGGGGGCCCAGTACTTC	CASSFRAGPTRGAQYF
TRBV7-2	many	NA	TRBJ1-2	TGTGCCAGCCTACCCCGGAACGCTAACTATGGCTACACCTTC	CASLPRNANYGYTF
TRBV6-2/TRBV6-3	NA	NA	TRBJ1-5	NA	CASSWGSGNQPQLF